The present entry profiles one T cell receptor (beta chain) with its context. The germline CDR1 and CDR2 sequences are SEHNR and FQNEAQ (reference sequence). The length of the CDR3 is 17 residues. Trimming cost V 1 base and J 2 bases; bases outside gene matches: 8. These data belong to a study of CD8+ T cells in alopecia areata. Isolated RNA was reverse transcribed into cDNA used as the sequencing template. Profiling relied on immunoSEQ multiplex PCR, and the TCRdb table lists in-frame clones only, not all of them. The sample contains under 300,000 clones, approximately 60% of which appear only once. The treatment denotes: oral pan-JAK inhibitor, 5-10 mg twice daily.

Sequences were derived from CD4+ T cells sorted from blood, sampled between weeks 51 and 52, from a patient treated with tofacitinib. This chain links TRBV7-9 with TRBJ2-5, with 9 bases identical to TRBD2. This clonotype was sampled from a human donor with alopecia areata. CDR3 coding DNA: TGTGCCAGCAGCTTAGATTGGCTAGCGGGACATCAAGAGACCCAGTACTTC. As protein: CASSLDWLAGHQETQYF.